This TCR beta chain was obtained from a study of identical twins. General observations from the study: Cross-sectional statistics, not tracking of the same donors, supported the conclusions.

Unique molecular identifiers were present on the cDNA, and a universal primer site came from template switching. A single record per CDR3 protein comes from TCRdb applying MiXCR to the 5' RACE reads. Seen here are around 960,000 distinct CDR3 sequences, approximately 13% observed once, and the top ten hold around 1.6%. CDR1 and CDR2 from the germline V gene are WNHNN and SYGVQD (reference sequence). The CDR3 is 14 amino acids. Trimming took off 3 bases at V and 9 bases at J, with 16 bases between the two ends. All donors comprised healthy Caucasians. A remark on this clonotype: Its antigen is as yet unknown.

These data are also associated with another study on yellow fever vaccine responses in identical twins.

Sequencing was performed on PBMCs. The chain combines TRBV10-1 with TRBJ2-3; a weak D match, TRBD2 (6 bases). The receptor was derived from a woman younger than 30 in good health. The CDR3 here is CASSEGGASPTQYF. The CDR3 region has the DNA TGCGCCAGCAGTGAAGGAGGGGCCTCCCCCACGCAGTATTTT.